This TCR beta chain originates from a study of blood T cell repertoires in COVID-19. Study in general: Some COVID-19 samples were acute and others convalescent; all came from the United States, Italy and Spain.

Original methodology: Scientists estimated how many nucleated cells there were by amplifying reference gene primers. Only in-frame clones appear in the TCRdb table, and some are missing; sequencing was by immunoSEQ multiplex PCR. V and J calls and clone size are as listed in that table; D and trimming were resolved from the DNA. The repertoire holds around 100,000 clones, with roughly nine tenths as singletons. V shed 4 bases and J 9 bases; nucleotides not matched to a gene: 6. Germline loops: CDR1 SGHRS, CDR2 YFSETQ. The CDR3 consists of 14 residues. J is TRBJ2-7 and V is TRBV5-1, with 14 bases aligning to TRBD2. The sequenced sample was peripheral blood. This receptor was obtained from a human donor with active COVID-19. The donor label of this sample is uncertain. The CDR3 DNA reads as TGCGCCAGCAGCACGGGACTAGCGGGGGAGCGGCAGTACTTC. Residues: CASSTGLAGERQYF.